The 2 T cell receptor beta chains below all came from one sample that was sequenced in a study of early T cells in non-severe SARS-CoV-2 infection. TCRdb passed the 5' RACE reads through MiXCR, listing each CDR3 protein once. The sample lists about 81,000 distinct CDR3 sequences, 5% to 6.5% occurring once. Sequencing was carried out using whole blood. The receptors here all came from an adult who was a healthcare worker with PCR-confirmed SARS-CoV-2 infection or an uninfected control (not recorded which).

This clonotype occurred a few times. The rearrangement joins TRBV4-1 to TRBJ2-1; either TRBD1 or TRBD2 may fit D (5 bases each). The V end was cut by 1 base, the J end by 0 bases, with 7 bases between. The CDR3 sequence is 15 residues long. Germline V gives CDR1 MGHRA, CDR2 YSYEKL. This CDR3 is CASSQGGSSYNEQFF. In DNA form, the CDR3 reads TGCGCCAGCAGCCAAGGGGGGTCCTCCTACAATGAGCAGTTCTTC.

This clonotype was counted at least ten times. The rearrangement joins TRBV7-9 to TRBJ2-1; D gene ambiguous. Between the trimmed V and J ends, which lost 1 base and 1 base, there was a span of 5 bases. CDR1 SEHNR and CDR2 FQNEAQ come from the germline V gene (reference sequence). The CDR3 has 14 residues. The DNA for the CDR3 is TGTGCCAGCAGCTTAGGGGCATCCTACAATGAGCAGTTCTTC. As protein: CASSLGASYNEQFF. Variable domain in full (rest from reference TRBV7-9 and TRBJ2-1): DTGVSQNPRHKITKRGQNVTFRCDPISEHNRLYWYRQTLGQGPEFLTYFQNEAQLEKSRLLSDRFSAERPKGSFSTLEIQRTEQGDSAMYLCASSLGASYNEQFFGPGTRLTVL.